The rows below give T cell receptor beta chains drawn from one sample of a study of cytomegalovirus exposure and HLA in healthy donors. The table came from immunoSEQ multiplex PCR; TCRdb's copy has only in-frame clones and leaves some out. This sample carries 100,000 to 150,000 clones, 94% of them seen once, and the ten largest clones take more than 0.9%. Sequencing was performed on PBMCs. The receptor source for this set is a woman aged 18-29 years in good health and CMV-seronegative. The CDR3 runs from the conserved cysteine through the conserved F or W. Each record gives: CDR3 DNA, CDR3 protein, J gene, D gene, V gene, clone size. D genes are given only for firm matches. The size of a clone is reported for some rows only, either as once, few or many, or as a class for expanded clones.

cdr3_nt: TGCGCCAGCAGCCAAGTGGCCTCTTCGGGGTTGTACTCCTACGAGCAGTACTTC
cdr3_aa: CASSQVASSGLYSYEQYF
j_call: TRBJ2-7
d_call: NA
v_call: TRBV4-1
clone_size: NA

cdr3_nt: TGTGCCAGCAGCCCCAGTGGGAACACTGAAGCTTTCTTT
cdr3_aa: CASSPSGNTEAFF
j_call: TRBJ1-1
d_call: NA
v_call: TRBV4-2
clone_size: NA

cdr3_nt: TGTGCCAGCAGCCAACTCGAGAAACTGTTTTTT
cdr3_aa: CASSQLEKLFF
j_call: TRBJ1-4
d_call: NA
v_call: TRBV6-6
clone_size: NA

cdr3_nt: TGTGCCAGCAGCCCGTTAACAGCGGGAACCGGGGAGCTGTTTTTT
cdr3_aa: CASSPLTAGTGELFF
j_call: TRBJ2-2
d_call: TRBD2
v_call: TRBV16
clone_size: once

cdr3_nt: TGTGCCAGCATAACCGGGAGAGGTGTCGGGGAGCTGTTTTTT
cdr3_aa: CASITGRGVGELFF
j_call: TRBJ2-2
d_call: NA
v_call: TRBV2
clone_size: NA

cdr3_nt: TGTGCCAGCAGCCCCTCTTGGACCCAGGGGAATGAAAAACTGTTTTTT
cdr3_aa: CASSPSWTQGNEKLFF
j_call: TRBJ1-4
d_call: NA
v_call: TRBV7-2
clone_size: NA

cdr3_nt: TGTGCCAGCAGCTTAGATTTCCCCAGGGGGCTGAACACTGAAGCTTTCTTT
cdr3_aa: CASSLDFPRGLNTEAFF
j_call: TRBJ1-1
d_call: TRBD1
v_call: TRBV11-2
clone_size: NA

cdr3_nt: TGTGCCAGCAGTGAATGGGGACTTAGAAACACCATATATTTT
cdr3_aa: CASSEWGLRNTIYF
j_call: TRBJ1-3
d_call: NA
v_call: TRBV6-1
clone_size: NA

cdr3_nt: TGCGCCAGCAGCCTGGACCTAGCGACCTTCAATGAGCAGTTCTTC
cdr3_aa: CASSLDLATFNEQFF
j_call: TRBJ2-1
d_call: NA
v_call: TRBV4-1
clone_size: NA

cdr3_nt: TGTGCCAGCAGTGCACAGGGGAAATCTGAAGCTTTCTTT
cdr3_aa: CASSAQGKSEAFF
j_call: TRBJ1-1
d_call: TRBD1
v_call: TRBV6-1
clone_size: NA

cdr3_nt: TGTGCCAGCAGTTTAAAGGGACAGGCTTACGAGCAGTACTTC
cdr3_aa: CASSLKGQAYEQYF
j_call: TRBJ2-7
d_call: TRBD1
v_call: TRBV27
clone_size: NA

cdr3_nt: TGTGCCAGCAGTGAAGGGACGGGGGGATATCGTGGCTACACCTTC
cdr3_aa: CASSEGTGGYRGYTF
j_call: TRBJ1-2
d_call: NA
v_call: TRBV2
clone_size: NA

cdr3_nt: TGTGCCTGCTCGGGACAGGGTAACCCCTCAGAGACCCAGTACTTC
cdr3_aa: CACSGQGNPSETQYF
j_call: TRBJ2-5
d_call: TRBD1
v_call: TRBV6-5
clone_size: NA

cdr3_nt: TGTGCCTGGAGTGTCGGGGGGGCTGAAGCTTTCTTT
cdr3_aa: CAWSVGGAEAFF
j_call: TRBJ1-1
d_call: NA
v_call: TRBV30
clone_size: NA

cdr3_nt: TGTGCCAGTAGTATAGATTGGGACACCTTTAACTATGGCTACACCTTC
cdr3_aa: CASSIDWDTFNYGYTF
j_call: TRBJ1-2
d_call: NA
v_call: TRBV19
clone_size: NA

cdr3_nt: TGTGCCAGCAGTTTAATCGGGGGACCGGGCTACGAGCAGTACTTC
cdr3_aa: CASSLIGGPGYEQYF
j_call: TRBJ2-7
d_call: NA
v_call: TRBV28
clone_size: NA

cdr3_nt: TGTGCCAGCAGCGCCCGACAGGGGGCTCTGGCACCCCTCCACTTT
cdr3_aa: CASSARQGALAPLHF
j_call: TRBJ1-6
d_call: TRBD1
v_call: TRBV11-2
clone_size: once

cdr3_nt: TGTGCCAGCAGCTTATGGGGACAGGGGAGCAATGAGCAGTTCTTC
cdr3_aa: CASSLWGQGSNEQFF
j_call: TRBJ2-1
d_call: TRBD1
v_call: TRBV7-2
clone_size: NA